Shown below are 12 T cell receptor beta chains from a single sample sequenced in a study of post-analysis software for immune sequencing data. Findings of the study overall: Patients carried roughly 5 TRBV segments more frequently than controls did, and TRBV5-6, TRBV5-1 and TRBV20-1 were among them.

These TCRs are of unknown antigen specificity. cDNA libraries for TCR beta contained unique molecular identifiers. TCRdb reprocessed the PCR reads via MiXCR and lists one record per CDR3 protein. The sample holds hundreds of thousands of distinct CDR3 sequences, just under 30% seen once. The material sequenced was blood. The receptor set was obtained from a girl aged 5 to 17 with multiple sclerosis.

This chain uses TRBV19 with TRBJ2-1; TRBD1 aligns across 9 bases. This CDR3 is 17 amino acids long. The V segment lost 2 bases and the J segment 7 bases; nucleotides outside the gene matches: 12. Germline V CDR1 and CDR2: LNHDA, SQIVND (reference sequence). Here the CDR3 DNA reads TGTGCCAGTAGTATAACTGGGACAGGGTTTAGGTTAAATGAGCAGTTCTTC. Its translation: CASSITGTGFRLNEQFF.

This clonotype was counted a few times. The V gene is TRBV15, the J gene TRBJ2-1; no clear D gene. CDR1 is LNHNV and CDR2 is YYDKDF in the germline V gene (reference sequence). This CDR3 comprises 14 residues. With 0 bases removed from V and 8 bases from J, the gap between germline ends came to 11 bases. CDR3 protein: CATSRDRSGHEQFF. For the CDR3, the DNA is TGTGCCACCAGCAGAGATCGGAGTGGGCATGAGCAGTTCTTC.

CDR3: CSARGGGQEVDTQYF. The CDR3, as DNA: TGCAGTGCCCGGGGCGGCGGGCAGGAGGTGGATACGCAGTATTTT. The chain joins TRBV20-1 to TRBJ2-3; either TRBD1 or TRBD2 may fit D (5 bases each). Looked up from germline, CDR1 is DFQATT and CDR2 is SNEGSKA (reference sequence). Trimming removed 6 bases at V and 6 bases at J, with 22 bases between. The CDR3 length is 15 residues.

The chain couples TRBV20-1 to TRBJ2-3; no reliable D call. CDR1 and CDR2 from the germline V gene are DFQATT and SNEGSKA (reference sequence). This CDR3 contains 12 residues. CDR3 sequence reads: CRGRKFADTQYF. CDR3 nucleotides: TGCAGGGGTAGAAAGTTCGCAGATACGCAGTATTTT.

The chain has TRBV7-2 and TRBJ2-1, with D possibly TRBD1 on 6 matching bases. V was pared by 4 bases and J by 6 bases, with 16 bases between. Germline values: CDR1 SGHTA, CDR2 FQGNSA. The CDR3 is 15 amino acids. CDR3 residues: CASSSPPTGSNEQFF. For the CDR3, the DNA is TGTGCCAGCAGCTCACCCCCGACAGGCTCCAATGAGCAGTTCTTC.

As concerns this clonotype: Germline is not matched at one junction end, which may reflect a read error. The chain is built from TRBV20-1 and TRBJ2-1; possible D gene TRBD2, 6 bases. This CDR3 contains 15 residues. From germline, CDR1 is DFQATT and CDR2 SNEGSKA (reference sequence). The CDR3 DNA sequence: TGTAGTGCTAGAGCCCCGGGCGGGGACTACAATGAGCAGTTCTTC. Translated, it gives CSARAPGGDYNEQFF.

As for this clonotype: Mismatch with germline at one junction end may stem from a read error. The chain combines TRBV12-5 with TRBJ2-5; D perhaps matches TRBD1 (6 bases). Germline values: CDR1 LGHNT, CDR2 FRNRAP. The CDR3 is 15 residues long. The CDR3 DNA reads as TGTGCTAGTGGTTTGGTACAGGGTGGTGGCGAGACCCGGTACTTC. Translating gives CASGLVQGGGETRYF.

The chain recombines TRBV28 with TRBJ2-5, with 7 bases that match TRBD2. Losses at the gene ends were 6 bases for V and 5 bases for J; bases not matched to a gene: 12. CDR3 size: 15 residues. CDR1 is MDHEN and CDR2 is SYDVKM in the germline V gene. Here the CDR3 DNA reads TGTGCCAGCAGCTGGGGAGGGCAGGGCGACGAGACCCAGTACTTC. Translated, it gives CASSWGGQGDETQYF.

This clonotype showed up just a few times. The V gene is TRBV29-1, the J gene TRBJ2-3; perhaps D is TRBD1 or TRBD2 (5 bases each). The V end lost 1 base, the J end lost 0 bases, and 8 bases lay between the germline ends. This CDR3 region has 14 residues. Germline lookup yields CDR1 SQVTM and CDR2 ANQGSEA. The CDR3: CSVEGGESTDTQYF. The CDR3 DNA reads as TGCAGCGTTGAAGGAGGGGAAAGCACAGATACGCAGTATTTT.

The chain links TRBV12-3 or TRBV12-4 to TRBJ2-5, with a tentative D call TRBD1 (7 bases). Trimming stripped 5 bases from V and 7 bases from J, with 20 bases between. The CDR3 is 15 amino acids. CDR3 nucleotide sequence: TGTGCCAGCAGTAAGACAGGGTCGGTGGAGGGGACCCAGTACTTC. Its translation: CASSKTGSVEGTQYF.

For this clonotype: This could be a read error, since a much larger clone is one nucleotide away. The J gene is TRBJ1-2, the V gene TRBV4-1, with 9 positions matching TRBD1. Germline CDR1 reads MGHRA; CDR2 reads YSYEKL. CDR3 length equals 13 residues. The CDR3 DNA is TGCGCCAGCAACCAACAGGGGGCCTATGGCTACACCTTC. It specifies CASNQQGAYGYTF.

This chain uses TRBV7-9 with TRBJ1-1; 8 bases match TRBD1. CDR3 size: 15 residues. V shed 5 bases, J shed 2 bases, and the junction held 7 bases outside the gene matches. Germline CDR1 SEHNR, CDR2 FQNEAQ (reference sequence). As DNA, the CDR3 is TGTGCCAGCAGCGTAAACAGGGGGAGAAACACTGAAGCTTTCTTT. Its translation is CASSVNRGRNTEAFF.